This TCR beta chain was captured in a study of cytomegalovirus exposure and HLA in healthy donors. Points from the study as a whole: The finding came from a later analysis; first-cohort TCR clusters tended to co-occur in the 95 to 150 validation repertoires. There were 160 or so TCR beta chains listed as cytomegalovirus-associated.

As to this clone: Its target is unknown.

The donors were members of the validation cohort, which comprised 90 to 150 subjects and was separate from the first cohort of around 700 subjects. Clones were sequenced by immunoSEQ multiplex PCR, and TCRdb holds only the in-frame ones, with some missing. The sample holds about 82,000 clones; 90% to 95% are singletons and the top ten take 0.55% to 0.75%. This CDR3 comprises 13 residues. Germline V gives CDR1 SNHLY, CDR2 FYNNEI. After removal of 4 bases from V and 5 bases from J, the junction contained 5 bases not matched to a gene. The source of this sequence is a man in his late teens or twenties in good health and CMV-seronegative. Sequencing was carried out using PBMCs. The chain employs TRBV2 and TRBJ2-7; 7 nucleotides agree with TRBD1. CDR3 nucleotides: TGTGCCAGCAGTGGACAGGGCCGGAACGAGCAGTACTTC. Translation: CASSGQGRNEQYF.